A selection of T cell receptor beta chains follows, all from one sample in a study of control samples from healthy donors and cancer patients. The assay was immunoSEQ multiplex PCR, and TCRdb's table has in-frame clones only and misses some. The sample contains about 150,000 clones, more than 85% of which appear only once. Specimen: blood. The receptor source for this set is a man aged 18 to 29 in good health. CDR3s include the opening cysteine and the closing phenylalanine or tryptophan. The D gene is left open where the match is weak. Not all rows give a size; the values are once, few, many and, for expanded clones, a class.

d_gene: NA
v_gene: TRBV11-3
abundance: NA
j_gene: TRBJ1-1
CDR3aa: CASSLDSMNTEAFF
CDR3nt: TGTGCCAGCAGCCTCGACAGTATGAACACTGAAGCTTTCTTT

d_gene: TRBD1
v_gene: TRBV28
abundance: few
j_gene: TRBJ1-1
CDR3aa: CASREHRTGGFGTEAFF
CDR3nt: TGTGCCAGCAGGGAGCACCGGACAGGGGGTTTTGGCACTGAAGCTTTCTTT

d_gene: NA
v_gene: TRBV14
abundance: NA
j_gene: TRBJ2-1
CDR3aa: CASGPAGLSYNEQFF
CDR3nt: TGTGCCAGCGGCCCCGCCGGACTCTCCTACAATGAGCAGTTCTTC

d_gene: NA
v_gene: TRBV7-9
abundance: NA
j_gene: TRBJ1-2
CDR3aa: CASSTGYYGYTF
CDR3nt: TGTGCCAGCAGTACCGGGTACTATGGCTACACCTTC

d_gene: TRBD2
v_gene: TRBV7-2
abundance: NA
j_gene: TRBJ2-3
CDR3aa: CASSHLSGRALGTQYF
CDR3nt: TGTGCCAGCAGCCACCTTAGCGGGAGGGCCCTCGGTACGCAGTATTTT

d_gene: NA
v_gene: TRBV6-1
abundance: once
j_gene: TRBJ1-5
CDR3aa: CASSEGRPAQHF
CDR3nt: TGTGCCAGCAGTGAAGGCAGGCCAGCCCAGCATTTT

d_gene: TRBD2
v_gene: TRBV6-5
abundance: NA
j_gene: TRBJ2-1
CDR3aa: CASSYSSSGGAVEQFF
CDR3nt: TGTGCCAGCAGTTACTCTTCAAGCGGGGGGGCGGTTGAGCAGTTCTTC

d_gene: TRBD1
v_gene: TRBV11-2
abundance: once
j_gene: TRBJ1-3
CDR3aa: CASSLYWGGTGTGNTIYF
CDR3nt: TGTGCCAGCAGCTTATATTGGGGGGGGACAGGGACTGGAAACACCATATATTTT

d_gene: NA
v_gene: TRBV24-1
abundance: NA
j_gene: TRBJ2-2
CDR3aa: CATSVPSSSGKLGTGELFF
CDR3nt: TGTGCCACCAGTGTCCCCTCCTCGTCCGGTAAACTAGGGACCGGGGAGCTGTTTTTT

d_gene: TRBD2
v_gene: TRBV27
abundance: NA
j_gene: TRBJ2-7
CDR3aa: CASRVLAGGLQTYEQYF
CDR3nt: TGTGCCAGCAGAGTCCTAGCGGGGGGACTTCAAACCTACGAGCAGTACTTC

d_gene: NA
v_gene: TRBV18
abundance: once
j_gene: TRBJ1-1
CDR3aa: CASSPRTENTEAFF
CDR3nt: TGTGCCAGCTCACCTCGGACGGAGAACACTGAAGCTTTCTTT

d_gene: NA
v_gene: TRBV3-1/TRBV3-2
abundance: NA
j_gene: TRBJ1-5
CDR3aa: CASSQGGARNQPQHF
CDR3nt: TGTGCCAGCAGCCAAGGAGGGGCGCGGAATCAGCCCCAGCATTTT

d_gene: NA
v_gene: TRBV5-8
abundance: NA
j_gene: TRBJ2-7
CDR3aa: CASSYTRAYYEQYF
CDR3nt: TGTGCCAGCAGCTATACCCGGGCCTACTACGAGCAGTACTTC

d_gene: TRBD2
v_gene: TRBV29-1
abundance: NA
j_gene: TRBJ2-1
CDR3aa: CSVPGREQFF
CDR3nt: TGCAGCGTGCCCGGGAGGGAGCAGTTCTTC

d_gene: TRBD2
v_gene: TRBV3-1/TRBV3-2
abundance: NA
j_gene: TRBJ2-1
CDR3aa: CASSQDPLAGEYNEQFF
CDR3nt: TGTGCCAGCAGCCAAGACCCACTAGCGGGGGAGTACAATGAGCAGTTCTTC

d_gene: NA
v_gene: TRBV28
abundance: NA
j_gene: TRBJ1-5
CDR3aa: CASSLTTNQPQHF
CDR3nt: TGTGCCAGCAGTTTAACTACTAATCAGCCCCAGCATTTT

d_gene: NA
v_gene: TRBV7-2
abundance: NA
j_gene: TRBJ1-1
CDR3aa: CASSPEGRHTEAFF
CDR3nt: TGTGCCAGCAGCCCGGAGGGGAGGCACACTGAAGCTTTCTTT

d_gene: NA
v_gene: TRBV6-2/TRBV6-3
abundance: NA
j_gene: TRBJ1-5
CDR3aa: CASSYIGRKPQHF
CDR3nt: TGTGCCAGCAGTTATATCGGGAGGAAGCCCCAGCATTTT

d_gene: NA
v_gene: TRBV7-2
abundance: NA
j_gene: TRBJ1-2
CDR3aa: CASSLESGNPYGYTF
CDR3nt: TGTGCCAGCAGCTTAGAATCTGGGAATCCCTATGGCTACACCTTC

d_gene: NA
v_gene: TRBV7-3
abundance: NA
j_gene: TRBJ2-3
CDR3aa: CASSLEGLNTDTQYF
CDR3nt: TGTGCCAGCAGCTTAGAAGGACTAAACACAGATACGCAGTATTTT

d_gene: NA
v_gene: TRBV28
abundance: NA
j_gene: TRBJ2-4
CDR3aa: CASSFFKGKSIQYF
CDR3nt: TGTGCCAGCAGTTTTTTTAAAGGGAAAAGCATTCAGTACTTC

d_gene: NA
v_gene: TRBV5-4
abundance: NA
j_gene: TRBJ2-3
CDR3aa: CASRSGTSQKDTQYF
CDR3nt: TGTGCCAGCAGGAGCGGAACCTCTCAAAAGGATACGCAGTATTTT

d_gene: NA
v_gene: TRBV5-6
abundance: NA
j_gene: TRBJ2-7
CDR3aa: CASSSKSLGGEGEHEQYF
CDR3nt: TGTGCCAGCAGCAGCAAATCCCTCGGGGGCGAAGGGGAGCACGAGCAGTACTTC

d_gene: NA
v_gene: TRBV4-1
abundance: NA
j_gene: TRBJ1-1
CDR3aa: CASSHITRELGTEAFF
CDR3nt: TGCGCCAGCAGCCACATAACCAGGGAGTTGGGCACTGAAGCTTTCTTT

d_gene: TRBD2
v_gene: TRBV19
abundance: NA
j_gene: TRBJ2-3
CDR3aa: CASRLAGVADTQYF
CDR3nt: TGTGCCAGTAGGCTAGCGGGAGTTGCAGATACGCAGTATTTT

d_gene: NA
v_gene: TRBV27
abundance: once
j_gene: TRBJ1-3
CDR3aa: CASSLSSGSGNTIYF
CDR3nt: TGTGCCAGCAGTTTATCGTCAGGCTCTGGAAACACCATATATTTT

d_gene: NA
v_gene: TRBV5-1
abundance: once
j_gene: TRBJ1-3
CDR3aa: CASSLVAGEFSGNTIYF
CDR3nt: TGCGCCAGCAGCTTGGTGGCAGGGGAATTCTCTGGAAACACCATATATTTT

d_gene: NA
v_gene: TRBV28
abundance: NA
j_gene: TRBJ2-7
CDR3aa: CASSSGFPTQLSYEQYF
CDR3nt: TGTGCCAGCAGTTCAGGGTTCCCGACTCAACTCTCCTACGAGCAGTACTTC

d_gene: TRBD1
v_gene: TRBV3-1/TRBV3-2
abundance: NA
j_gene: TRBJ2-1
CDR3aa: CASSPGTDNEQFF
CDR3nt: TGTGCCAGCAGCCCAGGGACAGACAATGAGCAGTTCTTC

d_gene: NA
v_gene: TRBV5-1
abundance: NA
j_gene: TRBJ2-5
CDR3aa: CASSPPGPDLETQYF
CDR3nt: TGCGCCAGCAGCCCGCCGGGACCAGATTTGGAGACCCAGTACTTC

d_gene: NA
v_gene: TRBV20-1
abundance: NA
j_gene: TRBJ1-1
CDR3aa: CSAPGSEAFF
CDR3nt: TGCAGTGCTCCCGGGAGTGAAGCTTTCTTT

d_gene: NA
v_gene: TRBV6-5
abundance: NA
j_gene: TRBJ2-5
CDR3aa: CASSNDRSLPRTQYF
CDR3nt: TGTGCCAGCAGCAACGACAGAAGCCTTCCGAGGACCCAGTACTTC